This TCR beta chain was recorded in a study of blood T cells in healthy people across ages. Study-wide findings and caveats: Long-lived donors exceeded aged donors in naive CD4+ cells and diversity.

Staff drew roughly 10 milliliters of peripheral blood from each donor. Each sample provided at least 6 micrograms of extracted total RNA. A sample-barcoded 5' primer and a J-beta primer mix were used in a second PCR of roughly 7 to 12 cycles. TCRdb independently ran MiXCR on the 5' RACE reads; one entry per CDR3 protein. This sample has hundreds of thousands of distinct CDR3 sequences, with 35% to 40% found just once. This clonotype was picked up many times. Its antigen is unidentified. V was cut by 3 bases and J by 6 bases, with 17 bases left in between. Germline lookup yields CDR1 MGHRA and CDR2 YSYEKL. This CDR3 comprises 15 residues.

This TCR derives from a man younger than 35 in good health. This chain uses TRBV4-1 with TRBJ1-2; the D is unclear. Sequenced input: blood. CDR3 in amino acids: CASSQVTVLRDGYTF. The DNA of the CDR3 is TGCGCCAGCAGCCAGGTTACCGTGCTGAGGGATGGCTACACCTTC.